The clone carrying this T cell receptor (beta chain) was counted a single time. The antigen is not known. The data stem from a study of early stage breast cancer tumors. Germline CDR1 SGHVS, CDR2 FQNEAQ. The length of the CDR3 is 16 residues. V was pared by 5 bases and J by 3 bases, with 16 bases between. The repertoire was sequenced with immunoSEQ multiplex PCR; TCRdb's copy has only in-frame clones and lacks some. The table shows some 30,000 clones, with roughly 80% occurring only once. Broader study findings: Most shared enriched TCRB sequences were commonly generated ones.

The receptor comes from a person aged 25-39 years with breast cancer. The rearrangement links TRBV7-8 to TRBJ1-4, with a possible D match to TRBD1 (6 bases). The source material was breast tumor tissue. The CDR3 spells CASSPRGGQPNEKLFF. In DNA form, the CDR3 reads TGTGCCAGCAGCCCTAGGGGGGGGCAGCCTAATGAAAAACTGTTTTTT.